A single T cell receptor (beta chain) is shown here with its context. What it binds is not known. This entry is derived from a study of blood T cells in healthy people across ages. Study results and limitations: In these data, TCR beta diversity tracked strongly with naive T cell percentage. Bulk PBMC profiling left naive and antigen-experienced comparisons inconclusive. Fewer expanded clones and more diversity marked long-lived versus aged donors. It was held that the diversity estimates obtained from one million T cells were underestimates.

Together with a sample-barcoded 5' primer, a J-beta primer mix was included in a second PCR lasting about 6 to 12 cycles. TCRdb passed the 5' RACE reads through MiXCR, listing each CDR3 protein once. This table has 850,000 to 1,000,000 distinct CDR3 sequences, around 48% appearing once. Material for sequencing was blood. This sequence was found in a man younger than 40 in good health.

The chain's CDR3 is CASSLMTVGDEQYF. DNA of the CDR3: TGTGCCAGCAGCTTAATGACCGTCGGCGACGAGCAGTACTTC. The V call is TRBV7-8, the J call TRBJ2-7, with D hard to call. The CDR3 length is 14 residues. Germline V gene sequence: CDR1 SGHVS, CDR2 FQNEAQ. Trimming shortened V by 2 bases and J by 5 bases, and 13 bases separated the two germline ends.